A single sample is the source of the 18 T cell receptor beta chains below, sequenced in a study of T cells in Graves' hyperthyroidism and ophthalmopathy. Regions amplified from RNA transcripts were the TCR beta CDR3 regions. A first-round RT-PCR of the TCR CDR3 used the HTBI primer set. TCRdb analysed the multiplex PCR reads with MiXCR anew, one entry per CDR3 protein. Of about 340,000 distinct CDR3 sequences in the sample, 18% were seen once. The sample was blood. The receptors stem from a woman aged 45-65 years with Graves' hyperthyroidism.

The J gene is TRBJ2-3, the V gene TRBV10-2, with D hard to call. V lost 2 bases and J 1 base, leaving 13 bases between the germline ends. From germline, CDR1 is WSHSY and CDR2 SAAADI. The CDR3 loop spans 16 amino acids. CDR3 coding DNA: TGCGCCAGCAGTGAGGAGGCACTGGCAGGCACAGATACGCAGTATTTT. Protein sequence: CASSEEALAGTDTQYF.

V and J are TRBV30 and TRBJ2-1; 10 bases fit TRBD2. V shed 3 bases, J shed 7 bases, and the junction held 9 bases outside the gene matches. This CDR3 spans 15 amino acids. The germline V gene encodes CDR1 GTSNPN and CDR2 SVGIG (reference sequence). CDR3 bases: TGTGCCTGGAGCGGGATCAGCGGGAGGGTAAATGAGCAGTTCTTC. Translation gives CAWSGISGRVNEQFF.

The chain has TRBV6-1 and TRBJ2-7, with unresolved D. Per the germline V gene, CDR1 is MNHNS and CDR2 is SASEGT. The CDR3 length is 12 residues. V lost 6 bases to trimming and J lost 3 bases, with 9 bases between them. The CDR3 protein is CASRNIGYEQYV. The CDR3 nucleotides are TGTGCCAGCAGGAATATAGGCTACGAGCAGTACGTC.

This clonotype was picked up many times. This chain connects TRBV11-3 to TRBJ1-1, with 10 positions matching TRBD1. The CDR3 sequence is 13 residues long. J lost 6 bases, V lost 4 bases, and 2 bases had no gene match. Germline V gene data show CDR1 as SGHNT and CDR2 as YENEEA. CDR3 coding DNA: TGTGCCAGCAGCTACGGGACAGGGGCTGAAGCTTTCTTT. This gives the protein CASSYGTGAEAFF. Using reference TRBV11-3 and TRBJ1-1 for the parts outside the CDR3, the full variable domain is EAGVVQSPRYKIIEKKQPVAFWCNPISGHNTLYWYLQNLGQGPELLIRYENEEAVDDSQLPKDRFSAERLKGVDSTLKIQPAELGDSAVYLCASSYGTGAEAFFGQGTRLTVV.

This clonotype was found a few times. The chain is built from TRBV5-1 and TRBJ2-3; weak D call: TRBD1 (5 bases). Trimming removed 3 bases from V and 2 bases from J, with 10 bases in between. The CDR3 is made up of 14 amino acids. Germline V gene lookup returns CDR1 SGHRS and CDR2 YFSETQ. In nucleotides, the CDR3 is TGCGCCAGCAGCTACTGGGGCTCCACAGATACGCAGTATTTT. Translating it yields CASSYWGSTDTQYF.

This clonotype was seen a handful of times. V gene TRBV5-1 combines with J gene TRBJ2-3, with 8 bases matching TRBD2. Trimming at V came to 8 bases and at J to 0 bases, leaving 2 bases not matched to a gene. The CDR3 extends over 13 amino acids. CDR1 is SGHRS and CDR2 is YFSETQ in the germline V gene. The CDR3 loop reads CASREGSTDTQYF. The CDR3, as DNA: TGCGCCAGTCGGGAGGGTAGCACAGATACGCAGTATTTT. The full variable domain, its missing parts supplied by reference TRBV5-1 and TRBJ2-3, is KAGVTQTPRYLIKTRGQQVTLSCSPISGHRSVSWYQQTPGQGLQFLFEYFSETQRNKGNFPGRFSGRQFSNSRSEMNVSTLELGDSALYLCASREGSTDTQYFGPGTRLTVL.

Remarks on this clonotype: A much larger clone lies a single base off, so this may be a read error. The chain employs TRBV29-1 and TRBJ2-5; D is unresolved. Germline CDR1 is SQVTM and CDR2 is ANQGSEA. The CDR3 contains 13 residues. The CDR3 DNA reads as TGCGGCGTCCTAAAAGAGGTTAAAGAGACCCAGTACTTC. This gives the protein CGVLKEVKETQYF.

The chain links TRBV6-1 to TRBJ2-3; D possibly corresponds to TRBD1 (5 bases). V gave up 7 bases and J gave up 2 bases, with 19 bases separating them. Germline CDR1 reads MNHNS; CDR2 reads SASEGT. The CDR3 spans 16 residues. This CDR3 reads CASTHRSLTFTDTQYF. In DNA form, the CDR3 reads TGTGCCAGCACGCACAGGTCCCTGACTTTCACAGATACGCAGTATTTT.

This clonotype was seen many times. The CDR3 here is CASTKGEGTSNQPQHF. In DNA form, the CDR3 reads TGTGCCAGCACCAAAGGAGAAGGGACTAGCAATCAGCCCCAGCATTTT. The genes are TRBV28 and TRBJ1-5; maybe TRBD1 (5 bases). The CDR3 extends over 16 amino acids. Germline loops: CDR1 MDHEN, CDR2 SYDVKM. With 7 bases removed from V and 0 bases from J, the gap between germline ends came to 16 bases.

Only a few counts were recorded for this clonotype. The chain couples TRBV5-1 to TRBJ2-1; 15 positions match TRBD2. Germline CDR1 is SGHRS and CDR2 is YFSETQ. This CDR3 spans 17 amino acids. V shed 5 bases, J shed 7 bases, and the junction held 10 bases outside the gene matches. CDR3 in amino acids: CASSPSGLAGGLNEQFF. The CDR3 DNA sequence: TGCGCCAGCAGTCCTTCGGGACTAGCGGGGGGTCTAAATGAGCAGTTCTTC.

This chain links TRBV4-1 with TRBJ2-7, with D possibly being TRBD2 (6 bases). V was clipped by 0 bases and J by 7 bases, with 16 bases between them. From germline, CDR1 is MGHRA and CDR2 YSYEKL. CDR3 length: 15 residues. The CDR3, as DNA: TGCGCCAGCAGCCAAGATTATAACGGGGGTCGGGAGCAGTACGTC. Protein: CASSQDYNGGREQYV.

Only a few counts were recorded for this clonotype. The chain employs TRBV28 and TRBJ2-1; the D is unclear. The ends were cut back, 6 bases at V and 10 bases at J, with 13 bases in the middle. Germline V gives CDR1 MDHEN, CDR2 SYDVKM. This CDR3 comprises 12 residues. This chain's CDR3 is CASRTTALEQFF. DNA of the CDR3: TGTGCCAGCAGAACTACAGCACTGGAGCAGTTCTTC.

This clonotype was seen only a few times. The chain couples TRBV27 to TRBJ1-2, with D possibly TRBD1 on 6 matching bases. Per germline, CDR1 MNHEY and CDR2 SMNVEV (reference sequence). The CDR3 loop spans 11 amino acids. V was shortened by 10 bases and J by 8 bases, with 14 bases between the two germline ends. The CDR3, as DNA: TGTGCCACCCAAGGGGGTTTCGGCTACACCTTC. Residues: CATQGGFGYTF.

This rearrangement joins TRBV6-6 to TRBJ2-3; D assignment may be TRBD1 or TRBD2 (5 bases each). In germline, CDR1 is MNHNY, CDR2 SVGAGI (reference sequence). Trimming removed 0 bases at V and 2 bases at J, with 9 bases between. The CDR3 is 15 residues long. The CDR3 nucleotides are TGTGCCAGCAGTTACTCGGGACCTCTCACAGATACGCAGTATTTT. This sequence encodes CASSYSGPLTDTQYF.

With respect to this clonotype: It may be a read error: a sequence one base away is much more abundant. The chain has TRBV27 and TRBJ2-7; possible D gene TRBD1, 5 bases. CDR3 length: 11 residues. CDR1 MNHEY and CDR2 SMNVEV come from the germline V gene (reference sequence). DNA of the CDR3: TGTGCCAGCAGTAGGGGCTACGAGCAGTGCTTC. Residues: CASSRGYEQCF.

This clonotype was recorded a few times. This chain uses TRBV7-9 with TRBJ1-4; tentatively, D is TRBD1 (5 bases). Germline lookup yields CDR1 SEHNR and CDR2 FQNEAQ (reference sequence). There are 15 residues in the CDR3. Trimming left V 4 bases short and J 7 bases short, with 16 bases between. CDR3 DNA sequence: TGTGCCAGCAGCTCTGTCTTAGGGCAGGGTGAAAAACTGTTTTTT. Protein: CASSSVLGQGEKLFF.

This chain uses TRBV4-1 with TRBJ2-7; 7 nucleotides agree with TRBD1. Germline-derived CDR1 and CDR2 are MGHRA and YSYEKL. Germline trimming cut 4 bases from V and 3 bases from J; bases unmatched to any gene: 9. The CDR3 contains 15 residues. CDR3 loop: CASSRGLGTVYEQYV. The CDR3, as DNA: TGCGCCAGCAGCCGCGGGCTCGGGACAGTCTACGAGCAGTACGTC.

In this sample, this clonotype turned up a few times. The chain has TRBV29-1 and TRBJ1-2; TRBD1 agrees at 11 bases. V gave up 5 bases and J gave up 7 bases; unmatched junction bases: 18. Germline CDR1 reads SQVTM; CDR2 reads ANQGSEA. The CDR3 has 17 amino acids. Here the CDR3 reads CSVSETSGTGGIGGYTF. Written as DNA, the CDR3 is TGCAGCGTTTCCGAGACGTCCGGGACAGGGGGGATAGGTGGCTACACCTTC.